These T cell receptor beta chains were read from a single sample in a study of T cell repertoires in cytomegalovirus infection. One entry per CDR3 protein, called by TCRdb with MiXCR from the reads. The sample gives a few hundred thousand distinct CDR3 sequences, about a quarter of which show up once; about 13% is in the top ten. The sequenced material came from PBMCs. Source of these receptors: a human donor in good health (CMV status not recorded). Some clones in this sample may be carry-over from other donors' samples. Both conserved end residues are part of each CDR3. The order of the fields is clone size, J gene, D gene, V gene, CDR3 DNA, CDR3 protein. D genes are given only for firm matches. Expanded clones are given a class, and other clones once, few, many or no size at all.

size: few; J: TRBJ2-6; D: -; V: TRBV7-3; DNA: TGTGCCAGCAGCTTAACGGGGTCAGGCTCTGGGGCCAACGTCCTGACTTTC; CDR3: CASSLTGSGSGANVLTF
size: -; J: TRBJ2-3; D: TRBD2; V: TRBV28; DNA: TGTGCCAGCAGTTTCTCTATCGGACTAGGCACAGATACGCAGTATTTT; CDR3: CASSFSIGLGTDTQYF
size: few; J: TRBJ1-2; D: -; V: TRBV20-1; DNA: TGCAGTGCTAGAAGGGACCGGGGAGGGTATGGCTACACCTTC; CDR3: CSARRDRGGYGYTF
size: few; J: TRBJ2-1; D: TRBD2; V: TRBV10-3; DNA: TGTGCCATCAGTGGAATTAAGGTGAGCGGGAGAGACAACAATGAGCAGTTCTTC; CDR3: CAISGIKVSGRDNNEQFF
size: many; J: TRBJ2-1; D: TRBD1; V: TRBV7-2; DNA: TGTGCCAGCAGCTTTACAACCGGGACAGGCTACAATGAGCAGTTCTTC; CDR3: CASSFTTGTGYNEQFF
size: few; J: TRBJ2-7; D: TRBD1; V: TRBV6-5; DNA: TGTGCCAGCAGTTACTCCACGAAGGGACAGGTGTTCTACGAGCAGTACTTC; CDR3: CASSYSTKGQVFYEQYF
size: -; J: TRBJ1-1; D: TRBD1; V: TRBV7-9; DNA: TGTGCCAGCAGCCTTAGGACAGGGGATACTGAAGCTTTCTTT; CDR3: CASSLRTGDTEAFF
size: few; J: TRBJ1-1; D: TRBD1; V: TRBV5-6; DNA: TGTGCCAGCAGCGGGGGACAGGGTAACGCTGAAGCTTTCTTT; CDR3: CASSGGQGNAEAFF
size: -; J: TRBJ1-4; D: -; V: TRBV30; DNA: TGTGCCTGGAGTCGGCCAGACGGGAATGAAAAACTGTTTTTT; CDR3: CAWSRPDGNEKLFF
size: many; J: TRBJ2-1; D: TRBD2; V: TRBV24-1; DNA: TGTGCCACCAGTGATTTGAACCCCGGCCTAGCGGGAGTATATGAGCAGTTCTTC; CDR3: CATSDLNPGLAGVYEQFF
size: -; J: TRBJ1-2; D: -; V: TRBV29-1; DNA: TGCAGCGCAATTACAGGGACTAACTATGGCTACACCTTC; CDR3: CSAITGTNYGYTF
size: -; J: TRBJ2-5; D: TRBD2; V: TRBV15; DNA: TGTGCCACCAGCAGAGTTAGACTAGCGGGAGAGAAGACCCAGTACTTC; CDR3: CATSRVRLAGEKTQYF
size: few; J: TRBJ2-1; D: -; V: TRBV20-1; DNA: TGCAGTGCCGACCGGCCGCTTTCCTCCTACAATGAGCAGTTCTTC; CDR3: CSADRPLSSYNEQFF
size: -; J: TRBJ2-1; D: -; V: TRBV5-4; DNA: TGTGCCAGCAGCTTCGGGTGGGAGCAGTTCTTC; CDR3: CASSFGWEQFF
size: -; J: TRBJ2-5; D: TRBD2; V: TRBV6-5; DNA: TGTGCCAGCAGTTACTCTAGCGGGGCTTCGGGTGAGACCCAGTACTTC; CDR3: CASSYSSGASGETQYF
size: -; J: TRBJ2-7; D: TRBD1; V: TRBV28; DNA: TGTGCCAGCAGTTTATTCGGACAGGGATCGGCGTGGGAGCAGTACTTC; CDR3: CASSLFGQGSAWEQYF
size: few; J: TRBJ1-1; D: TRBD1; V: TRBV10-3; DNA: TGTGCCATCATGCCGGACCGGACAGGGATGAACACTGAAGCTTTCTTT; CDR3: CAIMPDRTGMNTEAFF
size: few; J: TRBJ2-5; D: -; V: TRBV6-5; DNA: TGTGCCAGCAGGTTAGGGTCACAAGAGACCCAGTACTTC; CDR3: CASRLGSQETQYF
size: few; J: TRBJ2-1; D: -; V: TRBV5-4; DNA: TGTGCCAGCAGCTTTGGGCCCTATGTGGGTGAGCAGTTCTTC; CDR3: CASSFGPYVGEQFF
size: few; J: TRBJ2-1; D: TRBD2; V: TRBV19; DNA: TGTGCCAGTAGGCAGGCCCTAGCGGGAGGTCGGAATGAGCAGTTCTTC; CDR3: CASRQALAGGRNEQFF
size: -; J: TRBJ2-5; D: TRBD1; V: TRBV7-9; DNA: TGTGCCAGCAGCTTCCCCGGGACAGCACAAGAGACCCAGTACTTC; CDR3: CASSFPGTAQETQYF
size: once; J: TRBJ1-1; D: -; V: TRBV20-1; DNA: TGCAGTGCCAATAGTGGTGGGGACGGGTACACTGAAGCTTTCTTT; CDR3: CSANSGGDGYTEAFF
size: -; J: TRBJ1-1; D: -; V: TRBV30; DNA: TGTGCCTGGAGCCTAACCCGGACAAGTGCTTTCTTT; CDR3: CAWSLTRTSAFF
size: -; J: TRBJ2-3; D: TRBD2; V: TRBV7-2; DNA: TGTGCCAGCAGCCCTTTCGGACTAGCGGGTAATACAGATACGCAGTATTTT; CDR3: CASSPFGLAGNTDTQYF
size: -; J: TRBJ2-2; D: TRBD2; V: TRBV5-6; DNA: TGTGCCAGCAGCCTTACTAGCGGGAGGGCCAGGACCGGGGAGCTGTTTTTT; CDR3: CASSLTSGRARTGELFF
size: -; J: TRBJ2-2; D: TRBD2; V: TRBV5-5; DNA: TGTGCCAGCAGCGACGGACTAGCGGCGAACACCGGGGAGCTGTTTTTT; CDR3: CASSDGLAANTGELFF
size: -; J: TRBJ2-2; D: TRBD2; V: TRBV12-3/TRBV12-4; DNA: TGTGCCAGCAGTACCCTTAGCGGGAGTACCGGGGAGCTGTTTTTT; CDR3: CASSTLSGSTGELFF
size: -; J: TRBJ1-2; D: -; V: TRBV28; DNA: TGTGCCAGCAGTTTATTGGCAGGGGTGAGGGGCTACACCTTC; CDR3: CASSLLAGVRGYTF
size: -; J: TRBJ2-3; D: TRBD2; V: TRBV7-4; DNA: TGTGCCAGCAGGGGACTAGCGACAGATACGCAGTATTTT; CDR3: CASRGLATDTQYF
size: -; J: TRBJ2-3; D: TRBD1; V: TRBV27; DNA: TGTGCCAGCAAAGTCCGGACAGGGGATACAGATACGCAGTATTTT; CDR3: CASKVRTGDTDTQYF
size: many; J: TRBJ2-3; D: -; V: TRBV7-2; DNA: TGTGCCAGCCGGTCGGACGCGCGAACTACAGATACGCAGTATTTT; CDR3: CASRSDARTTDTQYF
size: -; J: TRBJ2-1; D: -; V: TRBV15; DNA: TGTGCCACCAGCGTAGTAGCGGCTAATGAGCAGTTCTTC; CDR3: CATSVVAANEQFF
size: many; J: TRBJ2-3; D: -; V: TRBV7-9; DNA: TGTGCCAGCAGCTTGGACCGCCTCCCCAGGGGCGGGGATACGCAGTATTTT; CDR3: CASSLDRLPRGGDTQYF
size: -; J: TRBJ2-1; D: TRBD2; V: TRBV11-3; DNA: TGTGCCAGCAGCTCAAAGCGGGAGGTCAACTTC; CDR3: CASSSKREVNF
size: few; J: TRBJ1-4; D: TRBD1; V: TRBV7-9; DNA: TGTGCCAGCAGCCCAGGACAGGGGCCGGAAAAACTGTTTTTT; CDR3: CASSPGQGPEKLFF
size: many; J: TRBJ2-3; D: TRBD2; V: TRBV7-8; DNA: TGTGCCAGCAGCTCCCGACCCCTACTAGCGGGAGGGGTAGATACGCAGTATTTT; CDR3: CASSSRPLLAGGVDTQYF
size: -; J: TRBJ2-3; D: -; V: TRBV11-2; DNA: TGTGCCAGCAGCTTAGATATCCCCGCGGCGCAGTATTTT; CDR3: CASSLDIPAAQYF
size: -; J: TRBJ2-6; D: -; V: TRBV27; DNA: TGTGCCAGCAGTTTATCGAACTATGGTCTAGGGACACATGTTCCTGGGGCCAACGTCCTGACTTTC; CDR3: CASSLSNYGLGTHVPGANVLTF
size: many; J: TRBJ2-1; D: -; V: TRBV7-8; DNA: TGTGCCAGCCGCACCGGGACCAGCAATGAGCAGTTCTTC; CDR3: CASRTGTSNEQFF
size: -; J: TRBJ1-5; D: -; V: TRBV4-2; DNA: TGTGCCAGCAGCCAAGATCGGTTTCAGCCCCAGCATTTT; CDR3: CASSQDRFQPQHF
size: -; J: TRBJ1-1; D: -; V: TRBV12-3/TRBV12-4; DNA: TGTGCCAGCAACAATAAGGGGCACACTGAAGCTTTCTTT; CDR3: CASNNKGHTEAFF
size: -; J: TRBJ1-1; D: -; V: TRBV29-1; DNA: TGCAGCGTTATCGAGGGACCGATGAACACTGAAGCTTTCTTT; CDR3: CSVIEGPMNTEAFF
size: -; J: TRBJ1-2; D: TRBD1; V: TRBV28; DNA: TGTGCCAGCAGTCAAGTGCCAGGGGGGGGTGGCTACACCTTC; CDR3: CASSQVPGGGGYTF
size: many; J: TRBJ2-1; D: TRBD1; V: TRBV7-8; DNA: TGTGCCAGCAGCACGGGACAGGGGGCGTTGAATGAGCAGTTCTTC; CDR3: CASSTGQGALNEQFF
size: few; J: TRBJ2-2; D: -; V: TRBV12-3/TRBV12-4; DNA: TGTGCCAGCAGTCGGATCCTCCGCAACACCGGGGAGCTGTTTTTT; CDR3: CASSRILRNTGELFF
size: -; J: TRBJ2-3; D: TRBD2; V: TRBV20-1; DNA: TGCAGTGCCACCCCGGCGGGTAGCGGGAGGGCGAGCACAGATACGCAGTATTTT; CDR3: CSATPAGSGRASTDTQYF
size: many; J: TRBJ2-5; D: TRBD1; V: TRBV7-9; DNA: TGTGCCAGCAGCAGGGGGACAGCTATACTCGAAGAGACCCAGTACTTC; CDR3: CASSRGTAILEETQYF
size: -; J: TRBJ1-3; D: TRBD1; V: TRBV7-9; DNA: TGTGCCAGCAGCGCCGGTACCGGGACAGGTTGGAGAAACACCATATATTTT; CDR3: CASSAGTGTGWRNTIYF
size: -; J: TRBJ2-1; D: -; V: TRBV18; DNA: TGTGCCAGCTCAGCCCCTAGCTTTTCCTACAATGAGCAGTTCTTC; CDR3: CASSAPSFSYNEQFF
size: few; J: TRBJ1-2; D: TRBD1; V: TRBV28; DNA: TGTGCCAGCGGAGGGGGCCGGAGAGAGGGCTACACCTTC; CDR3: CASGGGRREGYTF
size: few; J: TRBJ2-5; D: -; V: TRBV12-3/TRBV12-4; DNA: TGTGCCAGCAGACCCGAAGGAGCTAGAAAGGAGACCCAGTACTTC; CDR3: CASRPEGARKETQYF
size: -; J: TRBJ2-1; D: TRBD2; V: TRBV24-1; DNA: TGTGCCACCAGTGATTTATTGCCGGGAGGGGGCAATGAGCAGTTCTTC; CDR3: CATSDLLPGGGNEQFF
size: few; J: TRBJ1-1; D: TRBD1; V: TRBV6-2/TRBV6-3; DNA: TGTGCCAGCAGTTTCGGACAGGAAGAAGCTTTCTTT; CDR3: CASSFGQEEAFF